The 2 T cell receptor beta chains presented below share a single source sample, sequenced in a study of early T cells in non-severe SARS-CoV-2 infection. TCRdb used MiXCR to reprocess the 5' RACE reads, holding one entry per CDR3 protein. This table has 50,000 to 65,000 distinct CDR3 sequences, 20% appearing once. Material: whole blood, obtained at baseline. These receptors all stem from an adult who was a healthcare worker with PCR-confirmed SARS-CoV-2 infection or an uninfected control (not recorded which).

Only a few counts were recorded for this clonotype. This sequence joins TRBV10-1 and TRBJ2-1; TRBD1 matches at 8 bases. Germline V gene sequence: CDR1 WNHNN, CDR2 SYGVQD (reference sequence). CDR3 length equals 15 residues. V trimming: 4 bases; J trimming: 2 bases; junction bases outside the gene matches: 4. The chain's CDR3 is CASSVDRDPYNEQFF. DNA for the CDR3: TGCGCCAGCAGTGTGGACAGGGACCCCTACAATGAGCAGTTCTTC.

V gene TRBV5-6 combines with J gene TRBJ2-7; TRBD2 matches 11 bases. Germline CDR1 is SGHDT and CDR2 is YYEEEE. The CDR3 is 15 amino acids. Germline trimming cut 3 bases from V and 6 bases from J; bases unmatched to any gene: 8. The CDR3 loop is CASSSGLAAGCEQYF. CDR3 DNA sequence: TGTGCCAGCAGCTCGGGACTAGCGGCCGGTTGCGAGCAGTACTTC.